Shown below are 25 T cell receptor beta chains from a single sample sequenced in a study of blood T cell repertoires in COVID-19. TCRdb's copy holds only in-frame clones and misses some; the assay was immunoSEQ multiplex PCR. The sample lists 200,000 to 300,000 clones, around 87% occurring once. Sequencing input: peripheral blood. The receptors were gathered from a woman between 50 and 59 years old with acute or convalescent COVID-19.

This clone turned up a few times. The J gene is TRBJ1-5, the V gene TRBV2; D is perhaps TRBD1 (5 bases). V gave up 0 bases and J gave up 7 bases, with 19 bases separating them. Germline CDR1 and CDR2: SNHLY and FYNNEI. The CDR3 sequence is 17 residues long. The CDR3 DNA reads TGTGCCAGCAGTGAAGCTCAGGGCTTAGCCGCGGAACAGCCCCAGCATTTT. Encoded protein: CASSEAQGLAAEQPQHF.

This chain uses TRBV19 with TRBJ2-3; possibly TRBD2 for D (6 bases). V shed 1 base and J shed 4 bases, with 12 bases lying between them. The CDR3 has 15 residues. Per the germline V gene, CDR1 is LNHDA and CDR2 is SQIVND (reference sequence). The CDR3 nucleotides are TGTGCCAGTAGTATAGCAGGGCCGGGGGCAGATACGCAGTATTTT. This codes for CASSIAGPGADTQYF.

The chain carries TRBV7-2 and TRBJ2-7; 9 bases align to TRBD2. This CDR3 is built from 15 residues. J lost 3 bases, V lost 2 bases, and 5 bases had no gene match. The germline V gene encodes CDR1 SGHTA and CDR2 FQGNSA. The CDR3 reads CASSLKAGGYYEQYF. Here the CDR3 DNA reads TGTGCCAGCAGCTTAAAGGCGGGAGGGTACTACGAGCAGTACTTC.

The chain is built from TRBV27 and TRBJ2-3; 9 bases are shared with TRBD2. Germline CDR1 and CDR2: MNHEY and SMNVEV (reference sequence). V was pared by 5 bases and J by 7 bases, with 10 bases of the junction left unmatched. The CDR3 is 15 amino acids. The CDR3 DNA sequence: TGTGCCAGCAGTCTCGCTAGCGGGGTTTTGTATACGCAGTATTTT. It codes for CASSLASGVLYTQYF.

The chain joins TRBV7-2 to TRBJ1-1; TRBD1 matches 9 bases. The CDR3 runs 15 residues. Trimming at V came to 3 bases and at J to 1 base, leaving 3 bases not matched to a gene. CDR1 and CDR2 from the germline V gene are SGHTA and FQGNSA. This CDR3 reads CASSFLGQGNTEAFF. The CDR3 DNA reads TGTGCCAGCAGCTTCCTGGGACAGGGGAACACTGAAGCTTTCTTT.

This chain links TRBV9 with TRBJ2-1; D possibly corresponds to TRBD1 (6 bases). Trimming pared 4 bases from V and 0 bases from J, leaving 11 bases between. Germline V gene lookup returns CDR1 SGDLS and CDR2 YYNGEE. The CDR3 runs to 15 residues. The DNA of the CDR3 is TGTGCCAGCAGCCCCGAGGGGGACTCCTACAATGAGCAGTTCTTC. Translation: CASSPEGDSYNEQFF.

The CDR3 sequence is CASSHWTGGTSEAFF. As DNA, the CDR3 is TGTGCCAGCAGCCACTGGACAGGGGGGACCTCTGAAGCTTTCTTT. The J gene is TRBJ1-1, the V gene TRBV3-1 (or the pseudogene TRBV3-2); TRBD1 matches 10 bases. Germline values: CDR1 LGHDT, CDR2 YNNKEL (reference sequence). The ends lost 3 bases at V and 6 bases at J; junction bases unmatched: 7. The CDR3 runs 15 residues.

The chain uses TRBV9 and TRBJ1-1; TRBD1 might be the D (5 bases). The germline CDR1 and CDR2 sequences are SGDLS and YYNGEE. The CDR3 length is 12 residues. V lost 5 bases, J lost 7 bases, and 12 bases lay in between. Here the CDR3 reads CASSGGVREAFF. The DNA of the CDR3 is TGTGCCAGCAGTGGGGGGGTCCGTGAAGCTTTCTTT.

The chain combines TRBV19 with TRBJ1-4, with TRBD1 identical over 9 bases. CDR3 size: 14 residues. Germline values: CDR1 LNHDA, CDR2 SQIVND (reference sequence). V was pared by 6 bases and J by 8 bases, with 7 bases of the junction left unmatched. As DNA, the CDR3 is TGTGCCAGTAGGACTGGGACAGGGAGGGAAAAACTGTTTTTT. Translation gives CASRTGTGREKLFF.

This chain joins TRBV5-1 and TRBJ1-5, with D hard to call. Germline-derived CDR1 and CDR2 are SGHRS and YFSETQ. The V end lost 1 base, the J end lost 5 bases, and 7 bases lay between the germline ends. The CDR3 length is 13 residues. CDR3 bases: TGCGCCAGCAGCTTGCTCGGTGATCAGCCCCAGCATTTT. It yields the protein CASSLLGDQPQHF.

This clone was detected only a few times. The genes are TRBV27 and TRBJ1-2, with D perhaps matching TRBD1 (5 bases). There are 15 residues in the CDR3. The V end lost 2 bases, the J end lost 11 bases, and 21 bases lay between the germline ends. Germline values: CDR1 MNHEY, CDR2 SMNVEV (reference sequence). CDR3 sequence (DNA): TGTGCCAGCAGTTTAAGTTTGACAGCCGAATATTTGTACACCTTC. Residues: CASSLSLTAEYLYTF.

This rearrangement joins TRBV11-2 to TRBJ1-4, with D tentatively TRBD1 (6 bases). Per the germline V gene, CDR1 is SGHAT and CDR2 is FQNNGV. This CDR3 contains 13 residues. The CDR3 loop is CARGRDNYEKLFF. The CDR3 region has the DNA TGTGCTAGGGGCCGGGACAACTATGAAAAACTGTTTTTT.

The chain carries TRBV4-1 and TRBJ2-7, with 9 bases lining up with TRBD1. With V trimmed by 3 bases and J by 3 bases, 9 bases remained unmatched. The length of the CDR3 is 16 residues. Germline loops: CDR1 MGHRA, CDR2 YSYEKL. In DNA form, the CDR3 reads TGCGCCAGCAGCCACTCTCCGGGACAGGGTAACTACGAGCAGTACTTC. Translated, it gives CASSHSPGQGNYEQYF.

The chain has TRBV5-1 and TRBJ2-2; D is unclear. Trimming stripped 0 bases from V and 6 bases from J, with 6 bases between. CDR1 is SGHRS, CDR2 YFSETQ, per germline. CDR3 length equals 13 residues. DNA of the CDR3: TGCGCCAGCAGCTTGGTTAGTTCCGGGGAGCTGTTTTTT. Its protein is CASSLVSSGELFF.

The chain has TRBV28 and TRBJ1-5, with 8 bases that match TRBD1. Losses at the gene ends were 5 bases for V and 3 bases for J; bases not matched to a gene: 6. The CDR3 contains 15 residues. Germline CDR1 reads MDHEN; CDR2 reads SYDVKM. The CDR3 nucleotides are TGTGCCAGCAGTGGGGGACAGGATTACAATCAGCCCCAGCATTTT. Residues: CASSGGQDYNQPQHF.

The chain has TRBV6-5 and TRBJ1-5, with TRBD1 matching over 8 bases. CDR1 MNHEY and CDR2 SVGAGI come from the germline V gene. Trimming took 8 bases from V and 7 from J; bases not matched to a gene: 10. There are 14 residues in the CDR3. CDR3 sequence: CASGPGGLKQPQHF. CDR3 sequence (DNA): TGTGCCAGCGGACCAGGGGGCTTAAAGCAGCCCCAGCATTTT.

This clone was detected once. J is TRBJ2-1 and V is TRBV7-3, with TRBD2 identical over 12 bases. Germline CDR1 is SGHTA and CDR2 is FQGTGA. J lost 9 bases, V lost 1 base, and 7 bases had no gene match. CDR3 length: 16 residues. The CDR3 loop is CASSLSLAGGLGEQFF. DNA of the CDR3: TGTGCCAGCAGCTTAAGTCTAGCGGGAGGGCTTGGTGAGCAGTTCTTC. The full variable domain, completed using reference TRBV7-3 and TRBJ2-1, is GAGVSQTPSNKVTEKGKYVELRCDPISGHTALYWYRQSLGQGPEFLIYFQGTGAADDSGLPNDRFFAVRPEGSVSTLKIQRTERGDSAVYLCASSLSLAGGLGEQFFGPGTRLTVL.

CDR3 in amino acids: CASSARSANYGYTF. The CDR3 DNA reads TGTGCCAGTAGTGCACGGTCCGCTAACTATGGCTACACCTTC. This chain links TRBV19 with TRBJ1-2; D uncertain. The CDR3 length is 14 residues. Deletions cut 5 bases from V and 0 bases from J, with 10 bases between. Germline V gene lookup returns CDR1 LNHDA and CDR2 SQIVND (reference sequence).

This chain connects TRBV3-1 (or the pseudogene TRBV3-2) to TRBJ1-1; no definite D call. The CDR3 is 14 residues long. CDR1 is LGHDT, CDR2 YNNKEL, per germline (reference sequence). Between the trimmed V and J ends, which lost 4 bases and 4 bases, there was a span of 13 bases. CDR3 sequence reads: CASSPLVVSTEAFF. The CDR3 coding sequence is TGTGCCAGCAGCCCCTTAGTCGTTAGCACTGAAGCTTTCTTT.

This clone was observed a single time. V usage is TRBV5-1 and J usage is TRBJ2-1; weak D call: TRBD2 (6 bases). The CDR3 length is 17 residues. Looked up from germline, CDR1 is SGHRS and CDR2 is YFSETQ. V gave up 1 base and J gave up 9 bases, with 23 bases separating them. The CDR3 sequence is CASSLTISGVPQGEQFF. CDR3 nucleotide sequence: TGCGCCAGCAGCTTGACGATTAGCGGAGTTCCCCAGGGTGAGCAGTTCTTC.

This chain joins TRBV19 and TRBJ2-7; tentatively, D is TRBD2 (5 bases). Germline loops: CDR1 LNHDA, CDR2 SQIVND (reference sequence). Trimming took 7 bases from V and 1 from J, leaving 17 bases between them. This CDR3 has 15 amino acids. CDR3 sequence: CASKERPGLSYEQYF. CDR3 nucleotides: TGTGCCAGTAAGGAGCGGCCAGGCCTATCCTACGAGCAGTACTTC.

V is TRBV29-1 and J is TRBJ2-1; 10 nucleotides align to TRBD2. V dropped 3 bases and J dropped 8; count of bases not matched to a gene: 10. The CDR3 has 15 residues. Germline V gene data show CDR1 as SQVTM and CDR2 as ANQGSEA. CDR3 amino acids: CSVDPLAGARDEQFF. Here the CDR3 DNA reads TGCAGCGTTGACCCCCTAGCGGGAGCCCGAGATGAGCAGTTCTTC.

Worth noting for this clone: The junction and the germline gene differ at one end; a read error may be behind it. This chain joins TRBV18 and TRBJ1-1; D may be TRBD1 (6 bases). The CDR3 length is 14 residues. The V gene's germline CDR1 is KGHSH and CDR2 LQKENI. The CDR3 region is CASSPQTGNPEAFF. DNA of the CDR3: TGTGCCAGCTCACCCCAAACAGGGAACCCTGAAGCTTTCTTT.

In DNA, the CDR3 is TGTGCCAGCAGTTCCCGACTAGCGGGAGGAAAAGAGACCCAGTACTTC. This gives the protein CASSSRLAGGKETQYF. The chain is built from TRBV28 and TRBJ2-5, with 13 bases aligning to TRBD2. The CDR3 length is 16 residues. The germline CDR1 and CDR2 sequences are MDHEN and SYDVKM. J gave up 3 bases and V 4 bases, and 5 bases lay outside the gene matches.

The chain links TRBV7-9 to TRBJ2-2; D is perhaps TRBD1 (5 bases). The CDR3 runs to 15 residues. Germline-derived CDR1 and CDR2 are SEHNR and FQNEAQ (reference sequence). Between the trimmed V and J ends, which lost 4 bases and 1 base, there was a span of 10 bases. CDR3 bases: TGTGCCAGCAGCTCACGAACAGGGAACACCGGGGAGCTGTTTTTT. It translates to CASSSRTGNTGELFF.